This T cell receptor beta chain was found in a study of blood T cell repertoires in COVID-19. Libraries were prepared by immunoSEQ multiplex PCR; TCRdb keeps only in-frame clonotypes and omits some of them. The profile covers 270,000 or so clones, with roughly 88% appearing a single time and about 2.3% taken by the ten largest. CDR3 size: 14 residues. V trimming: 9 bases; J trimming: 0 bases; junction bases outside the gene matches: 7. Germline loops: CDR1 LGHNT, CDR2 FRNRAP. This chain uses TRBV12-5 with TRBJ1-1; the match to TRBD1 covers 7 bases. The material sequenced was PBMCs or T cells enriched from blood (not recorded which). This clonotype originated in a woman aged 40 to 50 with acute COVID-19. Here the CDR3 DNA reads TGTGCTAGCAGAGGACAGGACTTGAACACTGAAGCTTTCTTT. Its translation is CASRGQDLNTEAFF.